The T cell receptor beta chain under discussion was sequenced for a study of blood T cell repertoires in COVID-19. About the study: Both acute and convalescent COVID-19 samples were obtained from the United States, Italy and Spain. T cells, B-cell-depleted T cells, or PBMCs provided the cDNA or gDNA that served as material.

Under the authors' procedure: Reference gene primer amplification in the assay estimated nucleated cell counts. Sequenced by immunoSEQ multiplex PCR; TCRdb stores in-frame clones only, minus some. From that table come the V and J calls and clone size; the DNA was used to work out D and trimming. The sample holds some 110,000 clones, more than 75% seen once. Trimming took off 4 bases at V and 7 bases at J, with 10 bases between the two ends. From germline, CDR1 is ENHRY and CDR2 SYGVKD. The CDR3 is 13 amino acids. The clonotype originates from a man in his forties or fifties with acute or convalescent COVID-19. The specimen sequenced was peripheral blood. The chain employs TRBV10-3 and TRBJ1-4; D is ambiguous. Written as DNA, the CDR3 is TGTGCCATCAGTGGGCCGGGTGGTGAAAAACTGTTTTTT. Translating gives CAISGPGGEKLFF.